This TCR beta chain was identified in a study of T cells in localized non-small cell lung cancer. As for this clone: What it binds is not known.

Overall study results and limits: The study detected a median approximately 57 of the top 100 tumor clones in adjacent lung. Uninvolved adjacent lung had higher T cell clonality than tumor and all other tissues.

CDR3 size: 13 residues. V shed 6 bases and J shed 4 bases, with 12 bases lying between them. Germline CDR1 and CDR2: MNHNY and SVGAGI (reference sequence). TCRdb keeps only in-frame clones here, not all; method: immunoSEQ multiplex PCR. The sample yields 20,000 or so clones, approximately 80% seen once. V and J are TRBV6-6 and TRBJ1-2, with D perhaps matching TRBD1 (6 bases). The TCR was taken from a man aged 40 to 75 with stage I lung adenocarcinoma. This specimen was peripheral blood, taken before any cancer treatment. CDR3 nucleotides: TGTGCCAGCAGCCCGGACAGAACCTATGGCTACACCTTC. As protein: CASSPDRTYGYTF.